The TCR beta chain described here comes from a study of Ad26.COV2.S vaccination and SARS-CoV-2 variants. Study outcomes and limitations: Spike-specific responses of CD8+ and CD4+ T cells were reported to display substantial breadth after vaccination.

With regard to this clone: The antigen remains unidentified.

Germline-derived CDR1 and CDR2 are SGHAT and FQNNGV. J gave up 5 bases and V 2 bases, and 8 bases lay outside the gene matches. This CDR3 comprises 16 residues. Profiled with immunoSEQ multiplex PCR; TCRdb holds only in-frame clones, not every one. The sample yields roughly 140,000 clones, 86% seen once. The chain uses TRBV11-2 and TRBJ1-4; TRBD1 matches 7 bases. The sequenced sample was peripheral blood, obtained after recovery from COVID-19. This clonotype originated in a human donor who had recovered from COVID-19. CDR3 bases: TGTGCCAGCAGCTTACATGGAGGGGGCGCAAATGAAAAACTGTTTTTT. It yields the protein CASSLHGGGANEKLFF.